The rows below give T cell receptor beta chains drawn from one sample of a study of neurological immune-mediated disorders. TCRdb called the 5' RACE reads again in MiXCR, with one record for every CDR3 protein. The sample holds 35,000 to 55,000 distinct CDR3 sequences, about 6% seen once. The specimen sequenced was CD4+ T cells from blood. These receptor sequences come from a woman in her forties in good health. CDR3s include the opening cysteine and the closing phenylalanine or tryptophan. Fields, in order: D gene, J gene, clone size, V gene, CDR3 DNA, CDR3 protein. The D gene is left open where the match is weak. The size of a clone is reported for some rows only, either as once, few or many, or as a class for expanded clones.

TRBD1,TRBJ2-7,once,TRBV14,TGTGCCAGCAGCCCACTGGGACAGGGTTCCTACGAGCAGTACTTC,CASSPLGQGSYEQYF
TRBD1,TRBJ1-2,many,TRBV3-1,TGTGCCAGCAGCCAAGATTGGGGACAGCCTTATGGCTACACCTTC,CASSQDWGQPYGYTF
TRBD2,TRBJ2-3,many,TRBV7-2,TGTGCCAGCAGCTTACTAGCGGGGTATCGCACAGATACGCAGTATTTT,CASSLLAGYRTDTQYF
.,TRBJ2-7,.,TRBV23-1,TGCGCCAGCAGTCATAGGGGATACGAGCAGTACTTC,CASSHRGYEQYF
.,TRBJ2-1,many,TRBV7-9,TGTGCCAGCAGCTTAGTGGGGGGGCATGAGCAGTTCTTC,CASSLVGGHEQFF
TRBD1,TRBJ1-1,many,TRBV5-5,TGTGCCAGCAGCCAGGGACAGGGAACTGAAGCTTTCTTT,CASSQGQGTEAFF
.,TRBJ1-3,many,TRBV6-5,TGTGCCAGCAGTTACTCGATAGACATCGGAAACACCATATATTTT,CASSYSIDIGNTIYF
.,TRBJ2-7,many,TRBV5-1,TGCGCCAGCAGCTTGTCGGGGGATGGCTACGAGCAGTACTTC,CASSLSGDGYEQYF
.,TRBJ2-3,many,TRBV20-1,TGCAGTGCGCAGGGGACTCATGGGGGGGCAGATACGCAGTATTTT,CSAQGTHGGADTQYF
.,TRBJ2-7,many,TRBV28,TGTGCCAGCAGTTACCCAGGTAGATCCGACGAGCAGTACTTC,CASSYPGRSDEQYF
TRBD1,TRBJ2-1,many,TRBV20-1,TGCTTAGGGGGCGGGTCCTACAATGAGCAGTTCTTC,CLGGGSYNEQFF
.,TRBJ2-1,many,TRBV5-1,TGCGCCAGCAGCTTGGATCTAGTGTGGCAGTTCTTC,CASSLDLVWQFF
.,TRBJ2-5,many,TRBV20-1,TGCAGTGCTAGTGGAGGCCCCCAAGAGACCCAGTACTTC,CSASGGPQETQYF
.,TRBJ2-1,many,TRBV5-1,TGCGCCAGCAGCTTGGTTGCGGGGGCCAACAATGAGCAGTTCTTC,CASSLVAGANNEQFF
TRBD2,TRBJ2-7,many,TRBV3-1,TGTGCCAGCAGCCAACTAGCGGGATCCTACGAGCAGTACTTC,CASSQLAGSYEQYF
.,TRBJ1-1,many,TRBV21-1,TGTGCCAGCAGCAAAGATTGGACCAACCGACCACAAAAAATCTTT,CASSKDWTNRPQKIF
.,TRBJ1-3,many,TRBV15,TGTGCCACCAGCCGAGATAGGGCTTTGAGAGGAAACACCATATATTTT,CATSRDRALRGNTIYF
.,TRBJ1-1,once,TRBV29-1,TGCAGCGCTCTAGGGATCTCTGAAGCTTTCTTT,CSALGISEAFF
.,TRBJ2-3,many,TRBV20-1,TGCAGTGCTAGAGAAACTAGCCTTAGCACAGATACGCAGTATTTT,CSARETSLSTDTQYF
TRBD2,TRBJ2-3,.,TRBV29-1,TGCAGCGTTGACTTGGGAGCGGGAGGGCCCGATACGCAGTATTTT,CSVDLGAGGPDTQYF
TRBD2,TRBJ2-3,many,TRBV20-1,TGCAGTGCTACGGGACTAGCGGGAGTAGTTGCAGATACGCAGTATTTT,CSATGLAGVVADTQYF
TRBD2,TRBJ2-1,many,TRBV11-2,TGTGCCAGCAGCTTAGTGTCTAGCGGGAGGTACAATGAGCAGTTCTTC,CASSLVSSGRYNEQFF
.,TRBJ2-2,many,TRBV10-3,TGTGCCATCAGTGACAGGGAGAAACCCGGGGAGCTGTTTTTT,CAISDREKPGELFF
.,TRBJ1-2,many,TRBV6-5,TGTGCCAGCACCCCGGGGCATTCCTCATCGGGAGGTTATGGCTACACCTTC,CASTPGHSSSGGYGYTF
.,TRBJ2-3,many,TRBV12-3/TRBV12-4,TGTGCCAGCAGTTTAGTCGGGGATACGCAGTATTTT,CASSLVGDTQYF
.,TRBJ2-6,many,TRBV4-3,TGCGCCAGCAGTCGACAGGTCTTCTCTGGGGCCAACGTCCTGACTTTC,CASSRQVFSGANVLTF
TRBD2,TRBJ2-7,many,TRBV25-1,TGTGCCAGCAGTGGGACGTGGCGGGAGCACGAGCAGTACTTC,CASSGTWREHEQYF
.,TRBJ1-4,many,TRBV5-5,TGTGCCAGCAGCATGGGGCGGAAGAATGAAAAACTGTTTTTT,CASSMGRKNEKLFF
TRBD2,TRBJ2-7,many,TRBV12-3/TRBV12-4,TGTGCCAGCAGTTTAACTAGCGGCTACGAGCAGTACTTC,CASSLTSGYEQYF
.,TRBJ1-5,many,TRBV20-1,TGCAGTGCTCTCACGCCCTACCCGGAACAGGGCGTAAGTCAGCCCCAGCATTTT,CSALTPYPEQGVSQPQHF
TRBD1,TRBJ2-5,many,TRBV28,TGTGCCAGCAGTCTTTCCGGACAGGGTGAGACCCAGTACTTC,CASSLSGQGETQYF
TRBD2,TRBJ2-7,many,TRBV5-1,TGCGCCAGCAGCTTGCGGTCGGGGACTAGCCTTTCCTACGAGCAGTACTTC,CASSLRSGTSLSYEQYF
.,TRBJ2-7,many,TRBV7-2,TGTGCCAGCAGCTTAGCCGAGCGGAAAAGCTCCTACGAGCAGTACTTC,CASSLAERKSSYEQYF
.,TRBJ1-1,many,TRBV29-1,TGCAGCGTTGAAGATCCAAGGCTAACCACTGAAGCTTTCTTT,CSVEDPRLTTEAFF
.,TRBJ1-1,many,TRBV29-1,TGCAGCGTTCTCAGCGGGGTAATGAACACTGAAGCTTTCTTT,CSVLSGVMNTEAFF
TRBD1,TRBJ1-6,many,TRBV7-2,TGTGCCAGCAGCTTAAGACAGGGGGCCACTAATTCACCCCTCCACTTT,CASSLRQGATNSPLHF
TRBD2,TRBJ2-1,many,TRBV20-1,TGCAGTGCTAGTATGGCTAGCGGGGGGATAGGTGAGCAGTTCTTC,CSASMASGGIGEQFF
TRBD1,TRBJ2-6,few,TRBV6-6,TGTGCCAGCAGTTACCCACACCGGACAGGGGGCTTAATGTCTGGGGCCAACGTCCTGACTTTC,CASSYPHRTGGLMSGANVLTF
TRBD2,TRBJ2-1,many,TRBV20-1,TGCAGTGCCTGGGGAGGCGGGAGCAACAATGAGCAGTTCTTC,CSAWGGGSNNEQFF
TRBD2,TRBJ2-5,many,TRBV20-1,TGCAGTGCTAGAGTAGCGGGGGTTCAAGAGACCCAGTACTTC,CSARVAGVQETQYF
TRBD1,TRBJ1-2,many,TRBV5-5,TGTGCCAGCAGCGACGCCGGGACAGCGGCAAACTATGGCTACACCTTC,CASSDAGTAANYGYTF
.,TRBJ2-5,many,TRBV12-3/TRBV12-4,TGTGCCAGCAGTCCGACGCGTAGTGGGGCAGAGACCCAGTACTTC,CASSPTRSGAETQYF
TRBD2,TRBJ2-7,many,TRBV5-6,TGTGCCAGCAGCGCCGGGAGTCTAGCGGGTCGGGAGCAGTACTTC,CASSAGSLAGREQYF
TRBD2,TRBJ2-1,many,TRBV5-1,TGCGCCAGCAGCCCACAACTAGCGGGAGGGCCCCCTCGGAATGAGCAGTTCTTC,CASSPQLAGGPPRNEQFF
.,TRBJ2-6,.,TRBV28,TGTGCCAGCAGCCTACAGGGTGGGGCCAACGTCCTGACTTTC,CASSLQGGANVLTF
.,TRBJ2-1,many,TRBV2,TGCAGCTCGGGAAGCGGACCGTCTAATGAGCAGTTCTTC,CSSGSGPSNEQFF